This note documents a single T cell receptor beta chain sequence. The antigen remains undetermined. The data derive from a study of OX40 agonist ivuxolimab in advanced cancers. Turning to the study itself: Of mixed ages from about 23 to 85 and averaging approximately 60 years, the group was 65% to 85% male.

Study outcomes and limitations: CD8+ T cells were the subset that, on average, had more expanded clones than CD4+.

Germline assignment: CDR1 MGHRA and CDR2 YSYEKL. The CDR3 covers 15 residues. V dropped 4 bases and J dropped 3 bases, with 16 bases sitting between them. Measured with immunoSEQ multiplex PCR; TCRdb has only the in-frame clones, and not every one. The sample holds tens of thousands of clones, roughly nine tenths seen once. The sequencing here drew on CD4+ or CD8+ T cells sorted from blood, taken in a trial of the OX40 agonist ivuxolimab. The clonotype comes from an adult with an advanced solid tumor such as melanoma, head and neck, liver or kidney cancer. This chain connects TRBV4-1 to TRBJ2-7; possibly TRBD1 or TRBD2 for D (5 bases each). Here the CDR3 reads CASSLSGTADYEQYF. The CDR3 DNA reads TGCGCCAGCAGCCTCTCCGGGACCGCTGACTACGAGCAGTACTTC.